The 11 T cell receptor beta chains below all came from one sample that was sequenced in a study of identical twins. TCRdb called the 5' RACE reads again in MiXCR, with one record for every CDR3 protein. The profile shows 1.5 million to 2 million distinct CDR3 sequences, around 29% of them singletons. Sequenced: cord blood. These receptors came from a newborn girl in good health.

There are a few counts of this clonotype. DNA for the CDR3: TGTGCCAGCAGTTACTCCTCGCTAGCGGGGTTCACAGATACGCAGTATTTT. This sequence encodes CASSYSSLAGFTDTQYF. V and J are TRBV6-6 and TRBJ2-3, with 9 positions matching TRBD2. CDR3 length: 17 amino acids. The V gene end was trimmed by 0 bases and the J gene end by 2 bases; junction bases not matched to a gene: 6. Looked up from germline, CDR1 is MNHNY and CDR2 is SVGAGI (reference sequence).

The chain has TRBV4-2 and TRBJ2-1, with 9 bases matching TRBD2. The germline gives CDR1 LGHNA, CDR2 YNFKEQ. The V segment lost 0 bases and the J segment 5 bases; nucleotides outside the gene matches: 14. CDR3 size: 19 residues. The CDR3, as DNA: TGTGCCAGCAGCCAAGATCGTTATGTGGGCGGGGGGGCCGACAATGAGCAGTTCTTC. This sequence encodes CASSQDRYVGGGADNEQFF.

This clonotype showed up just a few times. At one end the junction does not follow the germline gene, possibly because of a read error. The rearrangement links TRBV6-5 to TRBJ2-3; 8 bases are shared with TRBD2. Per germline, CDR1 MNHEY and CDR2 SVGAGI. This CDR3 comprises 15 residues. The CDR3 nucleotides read TGTGCCAGCCGTTACAACGGGGGGGGTCCAGATACGCAGTATTTT. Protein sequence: CASRYNGGGPDTQYF.

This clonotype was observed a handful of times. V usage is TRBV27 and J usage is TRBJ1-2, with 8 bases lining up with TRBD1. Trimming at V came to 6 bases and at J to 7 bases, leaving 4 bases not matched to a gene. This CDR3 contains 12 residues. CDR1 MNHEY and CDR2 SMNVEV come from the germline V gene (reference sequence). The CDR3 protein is CASRAGGAGYTF. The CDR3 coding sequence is TGTGCCAGCAGAGCAGGGGGCGCTGGCTACACCTTC.

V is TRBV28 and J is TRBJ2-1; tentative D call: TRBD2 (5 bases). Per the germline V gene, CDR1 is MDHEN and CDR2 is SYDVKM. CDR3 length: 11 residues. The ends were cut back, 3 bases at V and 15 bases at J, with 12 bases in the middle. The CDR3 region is CASSFRLAPFF. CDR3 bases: TGTGCCAGCAGTTTCCGGCTAGCACCGTTCTTC. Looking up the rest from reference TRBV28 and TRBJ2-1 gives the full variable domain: DVKVTQSSRYLVKRTGEKVFLECVQDMDHENMFWYRQDPGLGLRLIYFSYDVKMKEKGDIPEGYSVSREKKERFSLILESASTNQTSMYLCASSFRLAPFFGPGTRLTVL.

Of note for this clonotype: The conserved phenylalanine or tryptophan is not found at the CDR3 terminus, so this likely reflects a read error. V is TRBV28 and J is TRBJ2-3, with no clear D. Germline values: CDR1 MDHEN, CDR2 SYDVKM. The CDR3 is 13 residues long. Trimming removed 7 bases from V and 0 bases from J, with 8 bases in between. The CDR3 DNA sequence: TGTGCCAGCACCCCCCTTAGCACAGATACGCAGTATCTT. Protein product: CASTPLSTDTQYL.

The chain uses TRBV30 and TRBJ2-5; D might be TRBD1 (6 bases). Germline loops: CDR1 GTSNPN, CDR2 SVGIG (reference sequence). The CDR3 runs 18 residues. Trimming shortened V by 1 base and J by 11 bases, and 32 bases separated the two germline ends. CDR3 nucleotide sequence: TGTGCCTGGAGTGCACTGACAGCCCGGACAGTTTTACCCCACAAGCAGTACTTC. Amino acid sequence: CAWSALTARTVLPHKQYF.

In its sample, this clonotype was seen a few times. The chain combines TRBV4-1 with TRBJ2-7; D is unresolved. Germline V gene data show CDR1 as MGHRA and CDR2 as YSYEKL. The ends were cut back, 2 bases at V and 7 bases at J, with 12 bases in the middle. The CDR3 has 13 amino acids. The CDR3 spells CASSQTTSLEQYF. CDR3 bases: TGCGCCAGCAGCCAAACCACCTCTTTGGAGCAGTACTTC.

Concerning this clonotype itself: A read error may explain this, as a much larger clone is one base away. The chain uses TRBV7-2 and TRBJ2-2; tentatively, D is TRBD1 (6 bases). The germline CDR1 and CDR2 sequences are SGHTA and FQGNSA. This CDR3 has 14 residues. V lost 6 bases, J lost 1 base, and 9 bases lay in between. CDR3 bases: TGTGCCAGCAGGTCGGGACAGAACACCGGGGAGCTGTTTTTT. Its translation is CASRSGQNTGELFF.

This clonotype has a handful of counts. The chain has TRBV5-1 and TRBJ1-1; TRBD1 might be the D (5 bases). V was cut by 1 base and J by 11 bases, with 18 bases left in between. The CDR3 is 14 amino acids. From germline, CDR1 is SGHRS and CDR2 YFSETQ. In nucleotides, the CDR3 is TGCGCCAGCAGCTTGTCCGTGACAGTTCCCCTGGCTTTCTTT. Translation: CASSLSVTVPLAFF. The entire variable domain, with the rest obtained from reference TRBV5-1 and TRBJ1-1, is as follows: KAGVTQTPRYLIKTRGQQVTLSCSPISGHRSVSWYQQTPGQGLQFLFEYFSETQRNKGNFPGRFSGRQFSNSRSEMNVSTLELGDSALYLCASSLSVTVPLAFFGQGTRLTVV.

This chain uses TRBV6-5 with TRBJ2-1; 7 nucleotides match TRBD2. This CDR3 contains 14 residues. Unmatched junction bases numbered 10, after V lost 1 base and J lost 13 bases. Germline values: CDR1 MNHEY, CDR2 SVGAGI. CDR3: CASSYFVGGETQFF. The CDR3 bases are TGTGCCAGCAGTTACTTTGTGGGGGGGGAGACCCAGTTCTTC.